The 9 T cell receptor beta chains presented below share a single source sample, sequenced in a study of STAT5B mutations in CD4+ large granular lymphocyte leukemia. Clones were sequenced by immunoSEQ multiplex PCR, and TCRdb holds only the in-frame ones, with some missing. The sample shows around 30,000 clones, approximately 81% of them seen only once. Source material: CD4+ T cells from blood buffy coats. Receptor source: a human donor in good health.

The chain employs TRBV9 and TRBJ2-5, with 7 nucleotides matching TRBD2. CDR1 and CDR2 (germline): SGDLS, YYNGEE. V dropped 2 bases and J dropped 2; count of bases not matched to a gene: 0. The CDR3 runs to 13 residues. The CDR3 sequence: CASSVGLQETQYF. In DNA, the CDR3 is TGTGCCAGCAGCGTGGGACTACAAGAGACCCAGTACTTC.

This chain uses TRBV19 with TRBJ2-7; D gene unclear. V shed 6 bases and J shed 0 bases, with 15 bases lying between them. CDR1 and CDR2 (germline): LNHDA, SQIVND (reference sequence). The CDR3 spans 15 residues. The CDR3 sequence is CASRPRAGDSYEQYF. Written as DNA, the CDR3 is TGTGCCAGTAGACCCCGGGCAGGAGACTCCTACGAGCAGTACTTC.

The V call is TRBV28, the J call TRBJ2-7; D is uncertain. The length of the CDR3 is 15 residues. CDR1 is MDHEN, CDR2 SYDVKM, per germline. Trimming cost V 1 base and J 2 bases, with 12 bases left between them. The CDR3 nucleotides read TGTGCCAGCAGTTTATTCGCACCAGGTACCTACGAGCAGTACTTC. Protein product: CASSLFAPGTYEQYF. The full variable domain, its missing parts supplied by reference TRBV28 and TRBJ2-7, is DVKVTQSSRYLVKRTGEKVFLECVQDMDHENMFWYRQDPGLGLRLIYFSYDVKMKEKGDIPEGYSVSREKKERFSLILESASTNQTSMYLCASSLFAPGTYEQYFGPGTRLTVT.

The chain employs TRBV11-2 and TRBJ2-3; TRBD1 aligns across 9 bases. The germline V gene encodes CDR1 SGHAT and CDR2 FQNNGV. The CDR3 has 16 amino acids. V gave up 2 bases and J gave up 4 bases; unmatched junction bases: 7. The CDR3: CASSLRGQGSADTQYF. The CDR3 coding sequence is TGTGCCAGCAGCTTAAGAGGACAGGGGTCAGCAGATACGCAGTATTTT.

The chain uses TRBV30 and TRBJ1-2; D gene uncertain. The V end lost 4 bases, the J end lost 4 bases, and 10 bases lay between the germline ends. Germline assignment: CDR1 GTSNPN and CDR2 SVGIG (reference sequence). The CDR3 has 12 residues. The CDR3 loop is CAWTEIGYGYTF. The DNA of the CDR3 is TGTGCCTGGACGGAGATTGGCTATGGCTACACCTTC.

The gene calls are TRBV7-2 and TRBJ1-2; D is perhaps TRBD1 (6 bases). Germline CDR1 reads SGHTA; CDR2 reads FQGNSA. The germline V and J ends were trimmed by 8 bases and 4 bases, with 20 bases remaining between them. CDR3 length equals 15 residues. Here the CDR3 reads CASGLYLGGVYGYTF. Written as DNA, the CDR3 is TGTGCCAGCGGGCTTTATCTAGGGGGTGTCTATGGCTACACCTTC.

The rearrangement joins TRBV7-9 to TRBJ2-7, with a weak D call TRBD1 (6 bases). Trimming pared 5 bases from V and 6 bases from J, leaving 26 bases between. Germline CDR1 is SEHNR and CDR2 is FQNEAQ (reference sequence). The CDR3 spans 17 residues. The CDR3 is CASSPIRDNYRPSEQYF. The DNA of the CDR3 is TGTGCCAGCAGCCCGATCCGGGACAACTACAGGCCTTCCGAGCAGTACTTC.

The chain recombines TRBV6-5 with TRBJ2-2, with D hard to call. The CDR3 is made up of 13 amino acids. Trimming took 0 bases from V and 5 from J, leaving 4 bases between them. Looked up from germline, CDR1 is MNHEY and CDR2 is SVGAGI. The CDR3 spells CASSYSKTGELFF. The CDR3, as DNA: TGTGCCAGCAGTTACTCAAAGACCGGGGAGCTGTTTTTT.

The chain joins TRBV6-6 to TRBJ2-7; D gene uncertain. This CDR3 spans 16 amino acids. In germline, CDR1 is MNHNY, CDR2 SVGAGI (reference sequence). Trimming cost V 3 bases and J 0 bases, with 15 bases left between them. CDR3 protein: CASSYGVARSSYEQYF. The CDR3 coding sequence is TGTGCCAGCAGTTATGGTGTGGCCAGGAGCTCCTACGAGCAGTACTTC.